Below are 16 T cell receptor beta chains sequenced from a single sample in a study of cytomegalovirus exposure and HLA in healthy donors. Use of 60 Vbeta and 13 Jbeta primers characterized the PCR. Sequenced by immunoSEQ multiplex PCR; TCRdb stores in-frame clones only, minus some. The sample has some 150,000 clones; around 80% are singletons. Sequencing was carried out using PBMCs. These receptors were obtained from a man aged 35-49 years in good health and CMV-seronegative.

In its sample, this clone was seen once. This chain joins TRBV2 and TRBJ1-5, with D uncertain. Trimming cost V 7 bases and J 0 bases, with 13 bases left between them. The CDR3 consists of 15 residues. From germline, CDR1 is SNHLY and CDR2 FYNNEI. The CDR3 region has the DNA TGTGCCAGCAAAAACGGTCGTCTTAGCAATCAGCCCCAGCATTTT. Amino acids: CASKNGRLSNQPQHF.

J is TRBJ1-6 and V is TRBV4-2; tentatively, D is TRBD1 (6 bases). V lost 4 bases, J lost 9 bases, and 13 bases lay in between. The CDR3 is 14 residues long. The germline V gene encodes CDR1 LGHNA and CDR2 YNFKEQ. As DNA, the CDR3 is TGTGCCAGCAGCCTAGACAGGCGGGGTTCACCCCTCCACTTT. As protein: CASSLDRRGSPLHF.

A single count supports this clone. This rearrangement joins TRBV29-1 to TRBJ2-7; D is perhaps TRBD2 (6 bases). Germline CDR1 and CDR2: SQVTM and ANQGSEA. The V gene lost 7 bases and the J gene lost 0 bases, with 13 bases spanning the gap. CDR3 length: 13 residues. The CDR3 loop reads CSARDWGSYEQYF. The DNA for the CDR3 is TGCAGCGCTCGGGACTGGGGCTCCTACGAGCAGTACTTC.

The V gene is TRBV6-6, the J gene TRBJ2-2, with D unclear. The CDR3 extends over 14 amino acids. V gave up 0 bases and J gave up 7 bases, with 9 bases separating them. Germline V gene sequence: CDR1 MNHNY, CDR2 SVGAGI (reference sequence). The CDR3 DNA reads TGTGCCAGCAGTTACTCGGGTGGAGTCGGGGAGCTGTTTTTT. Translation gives CASSYSGGVGELFF.

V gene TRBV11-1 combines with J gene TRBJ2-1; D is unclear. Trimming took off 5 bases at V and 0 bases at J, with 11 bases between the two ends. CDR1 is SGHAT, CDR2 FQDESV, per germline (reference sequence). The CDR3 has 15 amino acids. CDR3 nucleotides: TGTGCCAGCAGCAAACCGAGGAGCTCCTACAATGAGCAGTTCTTC. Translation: CASSKPRSSYNEQFF.

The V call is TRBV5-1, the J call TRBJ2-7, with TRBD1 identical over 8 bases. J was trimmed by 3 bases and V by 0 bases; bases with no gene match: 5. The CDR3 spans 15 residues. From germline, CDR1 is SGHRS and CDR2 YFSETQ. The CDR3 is CASSLGHRGDYEQYF. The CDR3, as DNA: TGCGCCAGCAGCTTGGGCCACAGGGGGGACTACGAGCAGTACTTC.

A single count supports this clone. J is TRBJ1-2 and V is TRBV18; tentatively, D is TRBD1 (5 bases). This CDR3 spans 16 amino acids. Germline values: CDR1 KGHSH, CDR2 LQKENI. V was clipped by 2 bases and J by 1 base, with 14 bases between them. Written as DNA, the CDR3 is TGTGCCAGCTCACCAACCGGGACTTCCCTTAACTATGGCTACACCTTC. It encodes CASSPTGTSLNYGYTF.

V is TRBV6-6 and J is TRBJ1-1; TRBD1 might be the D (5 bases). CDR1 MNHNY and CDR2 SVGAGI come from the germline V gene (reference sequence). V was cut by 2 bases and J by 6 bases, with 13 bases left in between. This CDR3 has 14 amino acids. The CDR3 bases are TGTGCCAGCAGTTACAGGGGTTCGATATCTGAAGCTTTCTTT. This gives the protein CASSYRGSISEAFF.

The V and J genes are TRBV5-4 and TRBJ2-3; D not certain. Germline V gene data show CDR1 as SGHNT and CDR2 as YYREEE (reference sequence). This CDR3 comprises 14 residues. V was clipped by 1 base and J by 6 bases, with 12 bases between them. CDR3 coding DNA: TGTGCCAGCAGCTTGAAGTCTGACTCCGATACGCAGTATTTT. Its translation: CASSLKSDSDTQYF.

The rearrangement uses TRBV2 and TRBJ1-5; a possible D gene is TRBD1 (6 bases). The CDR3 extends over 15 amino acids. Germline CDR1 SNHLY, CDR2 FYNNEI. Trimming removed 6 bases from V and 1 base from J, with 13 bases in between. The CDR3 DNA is TGTGCCAGCAGGCCAGGGGTTTTGAGCAATCAGCCCCAGCATTTT. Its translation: CASRPGVLSNQPQHF.

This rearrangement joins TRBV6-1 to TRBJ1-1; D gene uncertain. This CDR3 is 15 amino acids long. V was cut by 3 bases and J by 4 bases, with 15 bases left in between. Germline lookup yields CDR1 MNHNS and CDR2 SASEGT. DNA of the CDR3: TGTGCCAGCAGTGATCCTCGAGGGTTGAGCACTGAAGCTTTCTTT. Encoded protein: CASSDPRGLSTEAFF.

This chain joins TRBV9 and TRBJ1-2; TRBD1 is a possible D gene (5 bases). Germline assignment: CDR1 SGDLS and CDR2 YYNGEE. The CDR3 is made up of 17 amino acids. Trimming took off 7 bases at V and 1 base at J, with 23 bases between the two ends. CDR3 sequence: CASPPFEGAEVNYGYTF. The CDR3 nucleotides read TGTGCCAGCCCTCCCTTCGAAGGGGCAGAAGTTAACTATGGCTACACCTTC. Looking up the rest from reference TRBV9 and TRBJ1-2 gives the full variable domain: DSGVTQTPKHLITATGQRVTLRCSPRSGDLSVYWYQQSLDQGLQFLIQYYNGEERAKGNILERFSAQQFPDLHSELNLSSLELGDSALYFCASPPFEGAEVNYGYTFGSGTRLTVV.

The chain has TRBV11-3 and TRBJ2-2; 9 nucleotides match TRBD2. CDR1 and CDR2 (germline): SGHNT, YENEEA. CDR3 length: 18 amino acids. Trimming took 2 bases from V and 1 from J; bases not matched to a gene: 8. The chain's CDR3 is CASSLSAGGALNTGELFF. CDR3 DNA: TGTGCCAGCAGCTTATCAGCGGGAGGCGCTCTGAACACCGGGGAGCTGTTTTTT.

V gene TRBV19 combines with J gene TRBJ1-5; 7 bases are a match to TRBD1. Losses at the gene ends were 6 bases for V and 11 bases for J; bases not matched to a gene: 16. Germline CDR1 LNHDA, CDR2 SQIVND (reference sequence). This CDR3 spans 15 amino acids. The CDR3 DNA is TGTGCCAGTAGGGTGGACAGGTCCCCTCTCTCAGCCCAGCATTTT. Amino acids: CASRVDRSPLSAQHF.

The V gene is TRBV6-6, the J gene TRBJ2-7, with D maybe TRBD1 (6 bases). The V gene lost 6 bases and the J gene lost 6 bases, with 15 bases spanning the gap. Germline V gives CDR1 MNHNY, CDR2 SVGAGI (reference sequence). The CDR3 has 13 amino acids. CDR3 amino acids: CASREAGAAEQYF. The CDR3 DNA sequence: TGTGCCAGCAGGGAGGCAGGGGCGGCCGAGCAGTACTTC.

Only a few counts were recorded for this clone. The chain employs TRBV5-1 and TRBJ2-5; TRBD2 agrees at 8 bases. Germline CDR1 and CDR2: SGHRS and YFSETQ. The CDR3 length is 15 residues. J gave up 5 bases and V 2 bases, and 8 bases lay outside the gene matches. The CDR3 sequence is CASSLLAGQRETQYF. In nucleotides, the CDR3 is TGCGCCAGCAGCTTATTAGCGGGACAACGGGAGACCCAGTACTTC.